These 21 T cell receptor beta chains share one sample of origin, sequenced in a study of CD8 T cells in Susac syndrome. The RNA input was roughly 0.45 to 1 ug, and it was reverse transcribed with random hexamers. One entry per CDR3 protein, called by TCRdb with MiXCR from the immunoSEQ multiplex PCR reads. The table has more than 250,000 distinct CDR3 sequences, 90% to 95% seen once. The sequenced sample consisted of CD4+ T cells from PBMCs. Source of these receptors: a human donor with multiple sclerosis.

The chain recombines TRBV3-1 with TRBJ1-2; D is perhaps TRBD1 (6 bases). Germline V gives CDR1 LGHDT, CDR2 YNNKEL (reference sequence). The CDR3 contains 17 residues. Trimming took 2 bases from V and 0 from J, leaving 16 bases between them. This chain's CDR3 is CASSQNGQLRANYGYTF. Here the CDR3 DNA reads TGTGCCAGCAGCCAAAACGGACAGCTGAGAGCTAACTATGGCTACACCTTC. Combining the CDR3 with reference TRBV3-1 and TRBJ1-2 gives the whole variable domain DTAVSQTPKYLVTQMGNDKSIKCEQNLGHDTMYWYKQDSKKFLKIMFSYNNKELIINETVPNRFSPKSPDKAHLNLHINSLELGDSAVYFCASSQNGQLRANYGYTFGSGTRLTVV.

This clonotype was seen only once. The chain joins TRBV4-1 to TRBJ2-1; D is possibly TRBD2 (6 bases). CDR1 and CDR2 from the germline V gene are MGHRA and YSYEKL. CDR3 size: 17 residues. V was shortened by 1 base and J by 7 bases, with 20 bases between the two germline ends. In DNA form, the CDR3 reads TGCGCCAGCAGCCAAGGAAGGTCGCGGGGTTTCAAAAATGAGCAGTTCTTC. It codes for CASSQGRSRGFKNEQFF.

V and J are TRBV7-8 and TRBJ2-1; D not certain. V was trimmed by 1 base and J by 4 bases, leaving 11 bases between them. Germline CDR1 and CDR2: SGHVS and FQNEAQ. The CDR3 spans 15 residues. Here the CDR3 DNA reads TGTGCCAGCAGCTTAGAAAAGGGCGTATACAATGAGCAGTTCTTC. Amino acid sequence: CASSLEKGVYNEQFF.

The chain employs TRBV25-1 and TRBJ1-2; perhaps TRBD1 as D (5 bases). With 0 bases removed from V and 4 bases from J, the gap between germline ends came to 12 bases. Germline V gene data show CDR1 as MGHDK and CDR2 as SYGVNS. This CDR3 spans 15 amino acids. The CDR3 region has the DNA TGTGCCAGCAGTGAATATCGGGACGGCCTCTATGGCTACACCTTC. Translated: CASSEYRDGLYGYTF.

CDR3: CASSQPNTEAFF. The DNA of the CDR3 is TGTGCCAGCAGCCAACCGAACACTGAAGCTTTCTTT. This sequence joins TRBV11-2 and TRBJ1-1; D is unresolved. V lost 5 bases to trimming and J lost 1 base, with 5 bases between them. There are 12 residues in the CDR3. Germline V gene sequence: CDR1 SGHAT, CDR2 FQNNGV.

The chain couples TRBV2 to TRBJ1-1, with D tentatively TRBD1 (6 bases). Germline V gives CDR1 SNHLY, CDR2 FYNNEI. The CDR3 has 15 residues. Trimming pared 8 bases from V and 4 bases from J, leaving 20 bases between. The CDR3 sequence is CASVLDSRRGTEAFF. For the CDR3, the DNA is TGTGCCAGCGTACTGGACAGCCGAAGGGGCACTGAAGCTTTCTTT.

This clonotype was found a few times. The chain is built from TRBV25-1 and TRBJ2-7; D uncertain. From germline, CDR1 is MGHDK and CDR2 SYGVNS. The CDR3 has 14 amino acids. Trimming took 3 bases from V and 0 from J, leaving 9 bases between them. The CDR3 DNA sequence: TGTGCCAGCAGTGAGGCCGGGCTCTCCTACGAGCAGTACTTC. It is translated as CASSEAGLSYEQYF.

The chain combines TRBV20-1 with TRBJ2-3; the D call may be TRBD1 or TRBD2 (5 bases each). The V gene lost 5 bases and the J gene lost 2 bases, with 26 bases spanning the gap. The germline gives CDR1 DFQATT, CDR2 SNEGSKA (reference sequence). The CDR3 totals 18 residues. The DNA of the CDR3 is TGCAGTGCTGAGCCCGATCTCGAAGTGGGGGAAATCACAGATACGCAGTATTTT. Translated, it gives CSAEPDLEVGEITDTQYF.

The CDR3 spells CSVDWQAINYGYTF. The CDR3 nucleotides are TGCAGCGTTGATTGGCAGGCGATTAACTATGGCTACACCTTC. The chain couples TRBV29-1 to TRBJ1-2; D is uncertain. Germline V gives CDR1 SQVTM, CDR2 ANQGSEA. V was clipped by 3 bases and J by 1 base, with 12 bases between them. The CDR3 contains 14 residues.

Here the CDR3 reads CASGLDDREEYF. In nucleotides, the CDR3 is TGTGCTAGTGGTTTGGACGACAGGGAAGAGTACTTC. The chain joins TRBV12-5 to TRBJ2-7, with 7 bases fitting TRBD1. V gave up 1 base and J gave up 11 bases; unmatched junction bases: 5. CDR3 length equals 12 residues. In germline, CDR1 is LGHNT, CDR2 FRNRAP.

The chain joins TRBV7-9 to TRBJ1-3; no reliable D call. The V end lost 5 bases, the J end lost 0 bases, and 20 bases lay between the germline ends. The germline V gene encodes CDR1 SEHNR and CDR2 FQNEAQ (reference sequence). The CDR3 is made up of 18 amino acids. In DNA, the CDR3 is TGTGCCAGCAGCCCCTCTCAGGACCTAGTCCCCTCTGGAAACACCATATATTTT. Translation: CASSPSQDLVPSGNTIYF.

The chain joins TRBV7-2 to TRBJ2-4; no clear D. Germline CDR1 SGHTA, CDR2 FQGNSA. Trimming cost V 3 bases and J 2 bases, with 2 bases left between them. The CDR3 spans 12 residues. The CDR3 region is CASSLTKNIQYF. In DNA, the CDR3 is TGTGCCAGCAGCTTGACCAAAAACATTCAGTACTTC.

In nucleotides, the CDR3 is TGCGCCAGCAGTGAGACGGGAGGGGGGCGGCAGTTCTTC. This encodes CASSETGGGRQFF. V usage is TRBV10-2 and J usage is TRBJ2-1, with 8 bases that match TRBD2. V shed 2 bases and J 12 bases; nucleotides not matched to a gene: 6. The CDR3 runs to 13 residues. Germline V CDR1 and CDR2: WSHSY, SAAADI.

V and J are TRBV6-2 or TRBV6-3 and TRBJ1-5, with D unclear. V gave up 2 bases and J gave up 2 bases, with 10 bases separating them. Per germline, CDR1 MNHEY and CDR2 SVGEGT. This CDR3 contains 15 residues. The CDR3 DNA sequence: TGTGCCAGCAGTTACCAAAGTTTGGGCAATCAGCCCCAGCATTTT. This encodes CASSYQSLGNQPQHF.

The V call is TRBV6-1, the J call TRBJ2-7; D unclear. V lost 10 bases and J lost 7, with 17 bases in between. Germline CDR1 reads MNHNS; CDR2 reads SASEGT. This CDR3 spans 12 amino acids. CDR3 residues: CAILTALGEQYF. In DNA, the CDR3 is TGTGCCATCCTGACTGCCCTGGGAGAGCAGTACTTC.

The chain has TRBV3-1 and TRBJ2-7; unclear D gene. Germline V gene sequence: CDR1 LGHDT, CDR2 YNNKEL (reference sequence). Trimming removed 5 bases from V and 2 bases from J, with 4 bases in between. The CDR3 extends over 11 amino acids. The DNA of the CDR3 is TGTGCCAGCAGCAAAGCCTACGAGCAGTACTTC. Residues: CASSKAYEQYF.

The rearrangement joins TRBV3-1 to TRBJ1-6; 9 positions agree with TRBD1. Germline-derived CDR1 and CDR2 are LGHDT and YNNKEL (reference sequence). Unmatched junction bases numbered 2, after V lost 1 base and J lost 10 bases. The CDR3 is made up of 14 amino acids. CDR3 residues: CASSQGDRVSPLHF. The CDR3 DNA reads TGTGCCAGCAGCCAAGGGGACAGGGTCTCACCCCTCCACTTT.

The chain employs TRBV7-9 and TRBJ2-5; D uncertain. V lost 0 bases to trimming and J lost 7 bases, with 6 bases between them. The CDR3 runs to 12 residues. The germline CDR1 and CDR2 sequences are SEHNR and FQNEAQ (reference sequence). The CDR3: CASSLADGTQYF. The DNA for the CDR3 is TGTGCCAGCAGCTTAGCGGATGGGACCCAGTACTTC.

The chain is built from TRBV12-3 or TRBV12-4 and TRBJ2-6; a possible D gene is TRBD1 (5 bases). The CDR3 runs 17 residues. V dropped 3 bases and J dropped 0 bases, with 12 bases sitting between them. As DNA, the CDR3 is TGTGCCAGCAGTTTCTTGACAGTCCCCTCTGGGGCCAACGTCCTGACTTTC. The encoded protein is CASSFLTVPSGANVLTF.

The rearrangement links TRBV20-1 to TRBJ2-1; 7 bases map to TRBD2. The length of the CDR3 is 14 residues. Germline CDR1 DFQATT, CDR2 SNEGSKA (reference sequence). The J segment lost 3 bases and the V segment lost 8 bases, leaving 10 bases of the junction unmatched. The CDR3 DNA is TGCAGTACCTTAAGCGGGACTGGCTACAATGAGCAGTTCTTC. This translates into CSTLSGTGYNEQFF.

The chain couples TRBV4-3 to TRBJ2-1; 10 bases are a match to TRBD2. The CDR3 sequence is 18 residues long. The V gene end was trimmed by 1 base and the J gene end by 5 bases; junction bases not matched to a gene: 11. Germline V gives CDR1 LGHNA, CDR2 YSLEER. As DNA, the CDR3 is TGCGCCAGCAGCCAAGGGTGGGAAGCGGGAGGGCTCAACAATGAGCAGTTCTTC. Protein sequence: CASSQGWEAGGLNNEQFF.